This is a list of T cell receptor beta chains from one sample in a study of Ad26.COV2.S vaccination and SARS-CoV-2 variants. TCRdb's table, derived via immunoSEQ multiplex PCR, lists solely in-frame clones and lacks some. This table holds roughly 680,000 clones, roughly nine tenths found once. The sequences come from peripheral blood, collected in a trial of Ad26.COV2.S vaccine versus placebo. These receptors all stem from a person aged 18-65 years who received the Ad26.COV2.S COVID-19 vaccine or a placebo. Each CDR3 is given with its conserved first and last residue. Fields, in order: V gene, J gene, D gene, CDR3 DNA, CDR3 protein. D genes are given only for firm matches.

V gene: TRBV6-1
J gene: TRBJ2-1
D gene: TRBD2
CDR3 DNA: TGTGCCAGCAGTGATTCTAGCGGGGCCATCCCTGGTGAGCAGTTCTTC
CDR3 protein: CASSDSSGAIPGEQFF

V gene: TRBV7-9
J gene: TRBJ2-7
D gene: TRBD2
CDR3 DNA: TGTGCCAGCAGCCAGACTAGCGGGGTGTTCTACGAGCAGTACTTC
CDR3 protein: CASSQTSGVFYEQYF

V gene: TRBV2
J gene: TRBJ1-1
D gene: .
CDR3 DNA: TGTGCCAGCAGTGAAGAGTGGGGGCCTGAAGCTTTCTTT
CDR3 protein: CASSEEWGPEAFF

V gene: TRBV5-4
J gene: TRBJ2-7
D gene: .
CDR3 DNA: TGTGCCAGCATGGCGAAGGGGTCGGGCTACGAGCAGTACTTC
CDR3 protein: CASMAKGSGYEQYF

V gene: TRBV29-1
J gene: TRBJ2-1
D gene: .
CDR3 DNA: TGCAGCGCCATGCCCGAGCTTCTACAGTTCTTC
CDR3 protein: CSAMPELLQFF

V gene: TRBV19
J gene: TRBJ2-5
D gene: TRBD1
CDR3 DNA: TGTGCCAGTAAGGGACAGGGGGCTCGGGAGACCCAGTACTTC
CDR3 protein: CASKGQGARETQYF

V gene: TRBV19
J gene: TRBJ1-1
D gene: TRBD1
CDR3 DNA: TGTGCCAGTAGTGCGGCAGGGGGTAGGGGCACTGAAGCTTTCTTT
CDR3 protein: CASSAAGGRGTEAFF

V gene: TRBV7-9
J gene: TRBJ1-5
D gene: .
CDR3 DNA: TGTGCCAGCAGCCGGTGGGGGGAGGGCAATCAGCCCCAGCATTTT
CDR3 protein: CASSRWGEGNQPQHF

V gene: TRBV19
J gene: TRBJ1-5
D gene: TRBD1
CDR3 DNA: TGTGCCAGTAGAAGAACAGGGGGTAGCAATCAGCCCCAGCATTTT
CDR3 protein: CASRRTGGSNQPQHF

V gene: TRBV5-4
J gene: TRBJ2-7
D gene: TRBD2
CDR3 DNA: TGTGCCAGCAGCCTCGGACTAGTGAGCTCCTACGAGCAGTACTTC
CDR3 protein: CASSLGLVSSYEQYF

V gene: TRBV7-2
J gene: TRBJ1-2
D gene: TRBD1
CDR3 DNA: TGTGCCAGCAGCTTAGAGGGACAGAACTATGGCTACACCTTC
CDR3 protein: CASSLEGQNYGYTF

V gene: TRBV24-1
J gene: TRBJ2-2
D gene: TRBD2
CDR3 DNA: TGTGCCACCAGTGCCAGCGGGGGAAGCGGGGAGCTGTTTTTT
CDR3 protein: CATSASGGSGELFF

V gene: TRBV2
J gene: TRBJ2-1
D gene: .
CDR3 DNA: TGTGCCAGCAGACTAGAGATCCCCAATGAGCAGTTCTTC
CDR3 protein: CASRLEIPNEQFF

V gene: TRBV6-5
J gene: TRBJ1-1
D gene: .
CDR3 DNA: TGTGCCAGCACTAAATCGACAGGTGTGAACACTGAAGCTTTCTTT
CDR3 protein: CASTKSTGVNTEAFF

V gene: TRBV6-6
J gene: TRBJ1-6
D gene: .
CDR3 DNA: TGTGCCAGCAGTCCTAAAATGGGGGGCTCCTATAATTCACCCCTCCACTTT
CDR3 protein: CASSPKMGGSYNSPLHF

V gene: TRBV2
J gene: TRBJ2-1
D gene: .
CDR3 DNA: TGTGCCAGCATACGGAGTTGGAGAAATGAGCAGTTCTTC
CDR3 protein: CASIRSWRNEQFF